The subject of this entry is one T cell receptor beta chain. V dropped 1 base and J dropped 2 bases, with 9 bases sitting between them. The CDR3 spans 15 residues. Germline CDR1 is MDHEN and CDR2 is SYDVKM. This sample was taken from a study of blood T cells in healthy people across ages. A second PCR, run for 7 to 11 cycles, used a sample-barcoded 5' primer plus a J-beta primer mix. TCRdb passed the 5' RACE reads through MiXCR, listing each CDR3 protein once. Seen here are about 690,000 distinct CDR3 sequences, around 43% observed once, and the top ten hold 30%. Sequencing input: blood. This receptor was taken from a man older than 75 in good health. This chain joins TRBV28 and TRBJ1-5; D remains unclear. For the CDR3, the DNA is TGTGCCAGCAGTTTATACGGCAGCCGCAATCAGCCCCAGCATTTT. This gives the protein CASSLYGSRNQPQHF.